The entry that follows covers one T cell receptor beta chain sequence. CDR3 length equals 16 residues. CDR1 and CDR2 from the germline V gene are LNHDA and SQIVND (reference sequence). Trimming at V came to 5 bases and at J to 1 base, leaving 5 bases not matched to a gene. This sample was included in a study of Ad26.COV2.S vaccination and SARS-CoV-2 variants. Study summary: Trial arm assignment for the donor was COV1001 Ad26.COV2.S.

This sample's treatment: around 19 received Ad26.COV2.S at low or high dose, single or two shots; roughly 5 received placebo; per-sample allocation not given. Specimens were obtained on day 63 following the first vaccine or placebo injection. Sequenced by immunoSEQ multiplex PCR; TCRdb stores in-frame clones only, minus some. The sample has 350,000 to 500,000 clones, over 75% seen once. The sequence was collected from a person between 18 and 65 years old who received the Ad26.COV2.S COVID-19 vaccine or a placebo. V gene TRBV19 combines with J gene TRBJ2-1; 10 bases map to TRBD2. This specimen consisted of peripheral blood, obtained in a trial of Ad26.COV2.S vaccine versus placebo. In nucleotides, the CDR3 is TGTGCCAGTAGTCTAGCGGGAGAATATTCCTACAATGAGCAGTTCTTC. This codes for CASSLAGEYSYNEQFF.